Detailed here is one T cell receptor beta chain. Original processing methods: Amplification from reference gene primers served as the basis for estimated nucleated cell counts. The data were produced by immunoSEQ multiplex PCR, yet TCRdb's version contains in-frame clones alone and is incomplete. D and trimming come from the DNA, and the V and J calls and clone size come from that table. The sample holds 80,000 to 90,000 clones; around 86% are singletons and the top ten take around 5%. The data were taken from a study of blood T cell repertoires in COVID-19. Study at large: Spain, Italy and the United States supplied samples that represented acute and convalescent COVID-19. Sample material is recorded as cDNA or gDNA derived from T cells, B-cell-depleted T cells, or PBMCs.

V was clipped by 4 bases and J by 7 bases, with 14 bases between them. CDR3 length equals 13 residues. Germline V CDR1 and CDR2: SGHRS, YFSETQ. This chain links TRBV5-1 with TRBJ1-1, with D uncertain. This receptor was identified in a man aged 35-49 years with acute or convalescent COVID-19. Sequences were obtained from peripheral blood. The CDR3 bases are TGCGCCAGCAGCCGCTCGGACGAGGGTGAAGCTTTCTTT. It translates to CASSRSDEGEAFF.